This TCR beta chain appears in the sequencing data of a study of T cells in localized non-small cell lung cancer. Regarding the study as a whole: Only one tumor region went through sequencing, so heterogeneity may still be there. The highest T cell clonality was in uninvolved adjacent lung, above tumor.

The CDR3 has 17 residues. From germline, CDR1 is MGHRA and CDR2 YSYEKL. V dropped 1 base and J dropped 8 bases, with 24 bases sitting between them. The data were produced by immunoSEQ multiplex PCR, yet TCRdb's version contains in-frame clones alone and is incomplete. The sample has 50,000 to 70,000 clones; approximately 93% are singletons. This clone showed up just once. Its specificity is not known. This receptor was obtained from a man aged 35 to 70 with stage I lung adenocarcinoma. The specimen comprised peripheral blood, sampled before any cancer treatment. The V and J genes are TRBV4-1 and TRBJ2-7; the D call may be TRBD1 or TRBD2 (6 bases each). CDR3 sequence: CASSQGVPGAKGGKQYF. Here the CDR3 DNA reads TGCGCCAGCAGCCAAGGGGTACCGGGAGCCAAAGGGGGTAAGCAGTACTTC.